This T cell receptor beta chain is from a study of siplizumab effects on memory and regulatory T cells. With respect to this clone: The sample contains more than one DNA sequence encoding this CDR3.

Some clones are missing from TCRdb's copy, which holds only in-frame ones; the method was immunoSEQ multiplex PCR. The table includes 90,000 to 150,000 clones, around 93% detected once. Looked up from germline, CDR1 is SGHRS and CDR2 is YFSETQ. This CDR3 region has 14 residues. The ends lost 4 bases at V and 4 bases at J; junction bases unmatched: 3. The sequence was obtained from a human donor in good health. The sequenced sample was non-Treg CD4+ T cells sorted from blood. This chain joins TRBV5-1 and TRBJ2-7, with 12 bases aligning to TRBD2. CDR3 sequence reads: CASSLTSGGYEQYF. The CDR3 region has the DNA TGCGCCAGCAGCCTGACTAGCGGGGGTTACGAGCAGTACTTC.